This T cell receptor (beta chain) was obtained from a study of blood T cell repertoires in COVID-19. In the study overall: Spain, Italy and the United States supplied samples that represented acute and convalescent COVID-19. T cells, B-cell-depleted T cells, or PBMCs supplied cDNA or gDNA.

Seattle patient enrollment occurred during active infection, with longitudinal follow-up thereafter. As originally analysed: Amplification of reference gene primers provided the estimated nucleated cell counts. Only in-frame clones appear in the TCRdb table, and some are missing; sequencing was by immunoSEQ multiplex PCR. The V and J calls and clone size were taken over from that table, and D and trimming were inferred from the DNA. The table has under 200,000 clones, 70% to 90% seen once. Trimming pared 0 bases from V and 5 bases from J, leaving 11 bases between. In germline, CDR1 is SGHDT, CDR2 YYEEEE. The CDR3 sequence is 14 residues long.

V and J are TRBV5-6 and TRBJ1-2; D is possibly TRBD1 (6 bases). This clonotype originated in a woman in her fifties or sixties with COVID-19, enrolled during active disease. Sample: peripheral blood. This chain's CDR3 is CASSLDRVVYGYTF. DNA of the CDR3: TGTGCCAGCAGCTTGGACAGGGTCGTTTATGGCTACACCTTC.